The 8 T cell receptor beta chains reported below all come from one sample, sequenced in a study of OX40 agonist ivuxolimab in advanced cancers. Assay: immunoSEQ multiplex PCR; the TCRdb copy retains only in-frame clones and omits some. This table holds 60,000 to 75,000 clones, 70% to 90% found once. The specimen was CD4+ or CD8+ T cells sorted from blood, collected in a trial of the OX40 agonist ivuxolimab. Receptors originate from an adult with an advanced solid tumor such as melanoma, head and neck, liver or kidney cancer.

The J gene is TRBJ2-7, the V gene TRBV5-1; D tentatively reads TRBD1 or TRBD2 (5 bases each). This CDR3 is 13 amino acids long. CDR1 and CDR2 from the germline V gene are SGHRS and YFSETQ. Trimming removed 3 bases at V and 4 bases at J, with 11 bases between. CDR3 amino acids: CASSWDGMYEQYF. The DNA of the CDR3 is TGCGCCAGCAGCTGGGACGGGATGTACGAGCAGTACTTC. The variable domain in full, with the rest retrieved from reference TRBV5-1 and TRBJ2-7, is KAGVTQTPRYLIKTRGQQVTLSCSPISGHRSVSWYQQTPGQGLQFLFEYFSETQRNKGNFPGRFSGRQFSNSRSEMNVSTLELGDSALYLCASSWDGMYEQYFGPGTRLTVT.

CDR3: CASSPAQGSNSPLHF. CDR3 sequence (DNA): TGTGCCAGCAGCCCGGCACAGGGGTCTAATTCACCCCTCCACTTT. The chain combines TRBV7-2 with TRBJ1-6; 7 bases line up with TRBD1. CDR3 length: 15 residues. V was clipped by 5 bases and J by 6 bases; unmatched bases: 7. The germline V gene encodes CDR1 SGHTA and CDR2 FQGNSA.

This chain connects TRBV5-1 to TRBJ2-1; D could derive from TRBD1 or TRBD2 (5 bases each). V lost 3 bases to trimming and J lost 6 bases, with 16 bases between them. Germline V gives CDR1 SGHRS, CDR2 YFSETQ. This CDR3 region has 15 residues. This CDR3 reads CASSSGQGSPNEQFF. The CDR3 nucleotides read TGCGCCAGCAGCTCGGGGCAGGGAAGCCCCAATGAGCAGTTCTTC. Based on the CDR3 plus reference TRBV5-1 and TRBJ2-1, the full variable domain is KAGVTQTPRYLIKTRGQQVTLSCSPISGHRSVSWYQQTPGQGLQFLFEYFSETQRNKGNFPGRFSGRQFSNSRSEMNVSTLELGDSALYLCASSSGQGSPNEQFFGPGTRLTVL.

The count of this clone is one. The chain links TRBV30 to TRBJ2-6; no clear D. There are 15 residues in the CDR3. Germline CDR1 reads GTSNPN; CDR2 reads SVGIG (reference sequence). Trimming left V 2 bases short and J 4 bases short, with 12 bases between. The CDR3 reads CAWSNPGVGANVLTF. The CDR3 nucleotides are TGTGCCTGGAGTAACCCGGGTGTCGGGGCCAACGTCCTGACTTTC.

This clone was detected once. The rearrangement uses TRBV6-1 and TRBJ2-5; tentative D call: TRBD1 (6 bases). The V end was cut by 6 bases, the J end by 0 bases, with 14 bases between. The CDR3 is made up of 15 amino acids. Per the germline V gene, CDR1 is MNHNS and CDR2 is SASEGT. CDR3 amino acids: CASRIYDRNQETQYF. In DNA, the CDR3 is TGTGCCAGCAGGATCTACGACAGGAACCAAGAGACCCAGTACTTC.

V gene TRBV19 combines with J gene TRBJ2-7; possible D gene TRBD2, 5 bases. CDR3 length: 14 residues. Germline lookup yields CDR1 LNHDA and CDR2 SQIVND (reference sequence). The germline V and J ends were trimmed by 4 bases and 2 bases, with 12 bases remaining between them. CDR3 protein: CASSNGVRTYEQYF. As DNA, the CDR3 is TGTGCCAGTAGTAACGGGGTCAGGACCTACGAGCAGTACTTC.

This chain links TRBV7-2 with TRBJ2-7, with 8 bases that match TRBD1. The junction had 5 bases not matched to a gene; V was cut back by 4 bases and J by 0 bases. The germline V gene has CDR1 SGHTA and CDR2 FQGNSA. The CDR3 consists of 15 residues. As DNA, the CDR3 is TGTGCCAGCAGCTCCCATACAGGGGGCTCCTACGAGCAGTACTTC. This codes for CASSSHTGGSYEQYF.

The J gene is TRBJ1-1, the V gene TRBV18; 7 bases are a match to TRBD1. The CDR3 contains 16 residues. Losses at the gene ends were 2 bases for V and 0 bases for J; bases not matched to a gene: 6. CDR1 KGHSH and CDR2 LQKENI come from the germline V gene. The CDR3 loop is CASSPGDRSMNTEAFF. The CDR3 nucleotides are TGTGCCAGCTCACCAGGGGACAGAAGCATGAACACTGAAGCTTTCTTT.